This T cell receptor (beta chain) originates from a study of control samples from healthy donors and cancer patients. Produced via immunoSEQ multiplex PCR; TCRdb's table is partial and in-frame only. The sample has 70,000 or so clones; 89% are singletons. Germline V gene sequence: CDR1 SGHRS, CDR2 YFSETQ. Trimming pared 7 bases from V and 4 bases from J, leaving 8 bases between. The CDR3 covers 11 residues. This TCR came from a man between 60 and 75 years old with lung cancer. The chain carries TRBV5-1 and TRBJ1-2, with D uncertain. Specimen: PBMCs. CDR3 sequence (DNA): TGCGCCAGCCTTGGACGCTATGGCTACACCTTC. It codes for CASLGRYGYTF.